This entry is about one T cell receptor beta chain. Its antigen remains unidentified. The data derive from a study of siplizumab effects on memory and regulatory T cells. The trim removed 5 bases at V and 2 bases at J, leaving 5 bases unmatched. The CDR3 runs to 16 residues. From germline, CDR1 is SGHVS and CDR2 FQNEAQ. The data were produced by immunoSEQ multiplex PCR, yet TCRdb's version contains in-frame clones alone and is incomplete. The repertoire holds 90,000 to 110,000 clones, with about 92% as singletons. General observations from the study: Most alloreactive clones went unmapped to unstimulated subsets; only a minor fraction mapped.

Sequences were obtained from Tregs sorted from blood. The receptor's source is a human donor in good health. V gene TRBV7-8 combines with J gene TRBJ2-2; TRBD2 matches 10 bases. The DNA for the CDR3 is TGTGCCAGCAGCCTCAGCGGGGGGGCCAACACCGGGGAGCTGTTTTTT. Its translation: CASSLSGGANTGELFF.